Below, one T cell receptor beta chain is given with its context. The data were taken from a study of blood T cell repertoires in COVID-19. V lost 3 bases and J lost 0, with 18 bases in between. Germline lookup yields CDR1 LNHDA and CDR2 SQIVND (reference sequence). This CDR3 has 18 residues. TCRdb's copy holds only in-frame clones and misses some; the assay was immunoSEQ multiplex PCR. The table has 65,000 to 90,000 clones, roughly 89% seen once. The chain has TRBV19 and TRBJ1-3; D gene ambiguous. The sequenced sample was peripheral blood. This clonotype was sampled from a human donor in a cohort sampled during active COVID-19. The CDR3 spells CASSMAGLVLSSGNTIYF. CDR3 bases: TGTGCCAGTAGTATGGCTGGACTGGTACTCTCCTCTGGAAACACCATATATTTT.